These 16 T cell receptor beta chains were all obtained from the same sample, sequenced in a study of Ad26.COV2.S vaccination and SARS-CoV-2 variants. Data came from immunoSEQ multiplex PCR; TCRdb stores just in-frame clones and leaves some out. The sample has approximately 90,000 clones, roughly 84% seen once. Material: peripheral blood, obtained after recovery from COVID-19. These receptors originate from a human donor who had recovered from COVID-19.

The CDR3 sequence: CASTEGPTGTYGANVLTF. The CDR3 DNA follows: TGTGCCAGTACTGAAGGCCCCACGGGCACTTATGGGGCCAACGTCCTGACTTTC. The chain combines TRBV19 with TRBJ2-6; D not resolved. V lost 7 bases and J lost 3, with 22 bases in between. This CDR3 region has 18 residues. CDR1 LNHDA and CDR2 SQIVND come from the germline V gene (reference sequence).

This clone was seen a few times. The chain combines TRBV18 with TRBJ1-1; the match to TRBD1 covers 7 bases. The CDR3 length is 15 residues. Germline-derived CDR1 and CDR2 are KGHSH and LQKENI. The V gene end was trimmed by 4 bases and the J gene end by 3 bases; junction bases not matched to a gene: 8. The CDR3, as DNA: TGTGCCAGCTCACTACAGGGGTGGGGTTACACTGAAGCTTTCTTT. This encodes CASSLQGWGYTEAFF.

J is TRBJ2-3 and V is TRBV28; 8 bases agree with TRBD2. The CDR3 loop spans 12 amino acids. In germline, CDR1 is MDHEN, CDR2 SYDVKM. The J segment lost 15 bases and the V segment lost 3 bases, leaving 8 bases of the junction unmatched. The CDR3 spells CASSFRREVVYF. CDR3 in DNA: TGTGCCAGCAGTTTCCGGCGGGAGGTGGTTTATTTT.

This clone occurred once. The gene calls are TRBV19 and TRBJ2-7; the match to TRBD1 covers 9 bases. This CDR3 is 14 amino acids long. The ends lost 4 bases at V and 4 bases at J; junction bases unmatched: 5. CDR1 is LNHDA, CDR2 SQIVND, per germline (reference sequence). This CDR3 reads CASSTGTGLYEQYF. For the CDR3, the DNA is TGTGCCAGTAGTACCGGGACAGGGCTTTACGAGCAGTACTTC.

V is TRBV5-4 and J is TRBJ2-7, with D perhaps matching TRBD2 (6 bases). CDR1 and CDR2 (germline): SGHNT, YYREEE (reference sequence). The germline V and J ends were trimmed by 3 bases and 1 base, with 17 bases remaining between them. This CDR3 contains 16 residues. CDR3 sequence (DNA): TGTGCCAGCAGCTCTGGAGGGACTGTCCTTTCCTACGAGCAGTACTTC. Encoded protein: CASSSGGTVLSYEQYF. Drawing the rest from reference TRBV5-4 and TRBJ2-7, the complete variable domain is ETGVTQSPTHLIKTRGQQVTLRCSSQSGHNTVSWYQQALGQGPQFIFQYYREEENGRGNFPPRFSGLQFPNYSSELNVNALELDDSALYLCASSSGGTVLSYEQYFGPGTRLTVT.

In regard to this clone: Different DNA sequences within this sample yield the same CDR3. The chain employs TRBV5-1 and TRBJ2-5; D unclear. Germline V lookup: CDR1 SGHRS, CDR2 YFSETQ. The CDR3 runs to 11 residues. Trimming shortened V by 1 base and J by 5 bases, and 3 bases separated the two germline ends. In DNA, the CDR3 is TGCGCCAGCAGCTTGAAGGAGACCCAGTACTTC. Translation: CASSLKETQYF.

The gene calls are TRBV4-3 and TRBJ2-6, with 9 nucleotides matching TRBD2. Germline V gives CDR1 LGHNA, CDR2 YSLEER. CDR3 length equals 18 residues. Trimming cost V 0 bases and J 3 bases; bases outside gene matches: 6. The CDR3 bases are TGCGCCAGCAGCCAAGATCTCCTAGCGGGATATGGGGCCAACGTCCTGACTTTC. Protein product: CASSQDLLAGYGANVLTF.

In this sample, this clone turned up once. The chain is built from TRBV14 and TRBJ1-1; D uncertain. The germline V gene encodes CDR1 SGHDN and CDR2 FVKESK. Trimming cost V 0 bases and J 4 bases, with 6 bases left between them. The CDR3 has 13 residues. In DNA form, the CDR3 reads TGTGCCAGCAGCCAAGATCTTGTCACTGAAGCTTTCTTT. Amino acid sequence: CASSQDLVTEAFF.

This chain connects TRBV11-2 to TRBJ2-1, with D possibly being TRBD2 (6 bases). Germline CDR1 and CDR2: SGHAT and FQNNGV. The V end was cut by 1 base, the J end by 3 bases, with 16 bases between. The CDR3 length is 17 residues. The CDR3 protein is CASSLVGPSGFYNEQFF. In DNA, the CDR3 is TGTGCCAGCAGCTTAGTTGGGCCCAGCGGGTTCTACAATGAGCAGTTCTTC.

This sequence joins TRBV28 and TRBJ2-7; TRBD2 agrees at 10 bases. V lost 2 bases to trimming and J lost 3 bases; unmatched junction nucleotides: 4. Germline lookup yields CDR1 MDHEN and CDR2 SYDVKM. This CDR3 has 15 amino acids. The CDR3 loop is CASSLAASGSYEQYF. In nucleotides, the CDR3 is TGTGCCAGCAGTTTAGCGGCTAGCGGGAGCTACGAGCAGTACTTC.

This clone was recorded only once. This chain joins TRBV3-1 (or the pseudogene TRBV3-2) and TRBJ2-1; TRBD2 agrees at 8 bases. Germline V gives CDR1 LGHDT, CDR2 YNNKEL (reference sequence). CDR3 length equals 18 residues. V shed 5 bases and J 2 bases; nucleotides not matched to a gene: 14. The CDR3 sequence: CASSSSWTSRGAYNEQFF. The CDR3 coding sequence is TGTGCCAGCAGCTCTTCCTGGACTAGCCGGGGGGCCTACAATGAGCAGTTCTTC.

The genes are TRBV6-6 and TRBJ1-2; TRBD1 matches at 10 bases. V was clipped by 6 bases and J by 8 bases; unmatched bases: 9. This CDR3 comprises 14 residues. Germline V gene sequence: CDR1 MNHNY, CDR2 SVGAGI (reference sequence). The CDR3 protein is CASRVDRGREGYTF. In DNA form, the CDR3 reads TGTGCCAGCAGGGTAGACAGGGGGCGGGAGGGCTACACCTTC.

This chain joins TRBV10-3 and TRBJ2-2; 7 positions match TRBD2. There are 17 residues in the CDR3. Germline V gives CDR1 ENHRY, CDR2 SYGVKD. V was clipped by 6 bases and J by 1 base; unmatched bases: 11. Here the CDR3 reads CAISPSTGTKNTGELFF. The CDR3, as DNA: TGTGCCATCAGCCCATCCACCGGGACTAAGAACACCGGGGAGCTGTTTTTT.

V usage is TRBV6-5 and J usage is TRBJ1-2, with 8 bases fitting TRBD1. Germline CDR1 reads MNHEY; CDR2 reads SVGAGI. After removal of 7 bases from V and 1 base from J, the junction contained 8 bases not matched to a gene. This CDR3 contains 15 residues. Written as DNA, the CDR3 is TGTGCCAGCACCTCCGGGACAGGAGATAACTATGGCTACACCTTC. Protein sequence: CASTSGTGDNYGYTF.

This chain connects TRBV5-1 to TRBJ2-2; D not certain. The CDR3 runs 14 residues. Germline loops: CDR1 SGHRS, CDR2 YFSETQ. V was clipped by 0 bases and J by 7 bases, with 10 bases between them. CDR3 sequence: CASSLGTTGGELFF. CDR3 sequence (DNA): TGCGCCAGCAGCTTGGGCACCACGGGCGGGGAGCTGTTTTTT.

This clone has just a few counts. The gene calls are TRBV18 and TRBJ1-1; 9 positions agree with TRBD1. V lost 3 bases to trimming and J lost 0 bases; unmatched junction nucleotides: 8. The V gene's germline CDR1 is KGHSH and CDR2 LQKENI. CDR3 size: 17 residues. The CDR3 reads CASSPVTGGGMNTEAFF. In nucleotides, the CDR3 is TGTGCCAGCTCACCTGTGACAGGGGGGGGCATGAACACTGAAGCTTTCTTT.